Described below is a single TCR beta chain sequence and its context. The data were produced by immunoSEQ multiplex PCR, yet TCRdb's version contains in-frame clones alone and is incomplete. Of hundreds of thousands of clones listed, about 91% are singletons. Germline trimming cut 0 bases from V and 4 bases from J; bases unmatched to any gene: 10. This CDR3 contains 19 residues. The germline V gene has CDR1 KGHDR and CDR2 SFDVKD. These data are taken from a study of blood T cell repertoires in COVID-19. V and J are TRBV24-1 and TRBJ2-1, with TRBD1 identical over 11 bases. The origin of this receptor is a woman aged 50 to 65 with COVID-19, enrolled during active disease. The sequencing input was peripheral blood. The CDR3 nucleotides are TGTGCCACCAGTGATTTGAGGCCTGGGACAGGGGGATCTTACAATGAGCAGTTCTTC. Protein: CATSDLRPGTGGSYNEQFF.